This paragraph covers one T cell receptor beta chain sequence. The antigen is unknown. The data were taken from a study of Graves' ophthalmopathy and Graves' hyperthyroidism. Presentation of ophthalmopathy in the donors involved moderate-to-severe activity, CAS ≥3, NOSPECS ≥4 and a duration under 3 months. Beta-chain TCR CDR3 regions were amplified from RNA transcripts. The first-round RT-PCR employed HTBI primers together with the Qiagen OneStep RT-PCR kit. A multiplex PCR was then performed as the second round. Each CDR3 protein is one row after TCRdb ran MiXCR on the multiplex PCR reads. This table holds about 640,000 distinct CDR3 sequences, approximately 39% found once. Study-wide results and caveats: The model reached 70.59% sensitivity and about 72% specificity for predicting ophthalmopathy progression. The blood repertoire also included most expanded thyroid clonotypes above 0.001 frequency.

The sequence came from an adult man with Graves' ophthalmopathy. Sequenced input: peripheral blood.

Here the CDR3 DNA reads TGTGCCATCAGTGTTCCAGACAGGGAAGAGACCCAGCATTTT. This codes for CAISVPDREETQHF. The rearrangement joins TRBV10-3 to TRBJ1-5; 7 bases are a match to TRBD1. Germline values: CDR1 ENHRY, CDR2 SYGVKD. The CDR3 contains 14 residues. V lost 4 bases and J lost 11; bases outside the gene matches: 11.